The clone carrying this T cell receptor (beta chain) was seen many times. The target antigen is unknown. The sample comes from a study of T cells in Graves' hyperthyroidism and ophthalmopathy. J was trimmed by 3 bases and V by 7 bases; bases with no gene match: 14. Germline-derived CDR1 and CDR2 are SGHDT and YYEEEE. This CDR3 has 17 amino acids. Fresh peripheral blood, approximately 9.6 ml, yielded the PBMCs. Study-level results: A median 6.5 months before onset, the model predicted ophthalmopathy. From stable hyperthyroidism, ophthalmopathy was set apart by a 13 V-J model.

Researchers took RNA transcripts and amplified the TCR beta CDR3 regions from them. RT-PCR in the first round (using the HTBI primer set) targeted the TCR CDR3. TCRdb processed the multiplex PCR reads anew with MiXCR; each CDR3 protein has one entry. This sample carries 340,000 or so distinct CDR3 sequences, roughly 15% of them seen once, and the ten largest clones take 33%. The source is a man aged 25 to 40 with Graves' hyperthyroidism. The chain is built from TRBV5-6 and TRBJ2-1; 9 bases match TRBD2. The sequencing input was blood. CDR3: CASSLLGLAGYYNEQFF. The DNA for the CDR3 is TGTGCCAGCTCCTTGCTCGGGCTAGCGGGGTACTACAATGAGCAGTTCTTC.